This T cell receptor beta chain was documented in a study of blood T cell repertoires in COVID-19. Study in general: Whether acute or convalescent, the COVID-19 samples came from the United States, Italy and Spain.

CDR3 length: 16 residues. The germline CDR1 and CDR2 sequences are MNHEY and SVGEGT. Trimming stripped 0 bases from V and 6 bases from J, with 17 bases between. Only in-frame clones appear in the TCRdb table, and some are missing; sequencing was by immunoSEQ multiplex PCR. Among a few hundred thousand clones listed, 88% were seen once. The sequence came from a woman under 40 with acute or convalescent COVID-19. V and J are TRBV6-2 or TRBV6-3 and TRBJ1-1; D unresolved. Sequences were obtained from peripheral blood. The CDR3 DNA sequence: TGTGCCAGCAGTTACTCGTGGCGGGCCCGGAGCGCTGAAGCTTTCTTT. This encodes CASSYSWRARSAEAFF.